Shown below are 29 T cell receptor beta chains from a single sample sequenced in a study of T cell responses to AZD1222 COVID-19 vaccine. Profiling relied on immunoSEQ multiplex PCR, and the TCRdb table lists in-frame clones only, not all of them. In the table there are about 130,000 clones, over 85% of which are singletons. The source was peripheral blood, collected on day 0 of AZD1222 vaccination. These receptors all stem from an adult in good health.

Only one count was recorded for this clone. The chain couples TRBV15 to TRBJ2-1; D gene ambiguous. CDR1 and CDR2 (germline): LNHNV, YYDKDF (reference sequence). The CDR3 is 14 amino acids. The V gene lost 1 base and the J gene lost 10 bases, with 14 bases spanning the gap. CDR3 amino acids: CATSRGSMSAEQFF. CDR3 nucleotides: TGTGCCACCAGCAGAGGGAGTATGTCGGCGGAGCAGTTCTTC.

The rearrangement uses TRBV15 and TRBJ2-7, with 9 bases that match TRBD2. Germline V lookup: CDR1 LNHNV, CDR2 YYDKDF (reference sequence). V lost 0 bases, J lost 3 bases, and 6 bases stayed unmatched. CDR3 length: 16 residues. The CDR3 region has the DNA TGTGCCACCAGCAGAGATTACCGACTAGCGGACTACGAGCAGTACTTC. As protein: CATSRDYRLADYEQYF.

The CDR3 coding sequence is TGTGCCAGCAGTAAGGGACGGATGAACACTGAAGCTTTCTTT. Residues: CASSKGRMNTEAFF. The chain links TRBV2 to TRBJ1-1, with D perhaps TRBD1 (5 bases). From germline, CDR1 is SNHLY and CDR2 FYNNEI. This CDR3 is 14 amino acids long. The V end lost 5 bases, the J end lost 0 bases, and 10 bases lay between the germline ends. The full variable domain, with the rest looked up from reference TRBV2 and TRBJ1-1, is EPEVTQTPSHQVTQMGQEVILRCVPISNHLYFYWYRQILGQKVEFLVSFYNNEISEKSEIFDDQFSVERPDGSNFTLKIRSTKLEDSAMYFCASSKGRMNTEAFFGQGTRLTVV.

The gene calls are TRBV5-5 and TRBJ1-1, with D hard to call. Deletions cut 7 bases from V and 1 base from J, with 14 bases between. Per germline, CDR1 SGHKS and CDR2 YYEKEE (reference sequence). The CDR3 spans 14 residues. CDR3 sequence: CASAPSLENTEAFF. Written as DNA, the CDR3 is TGTGCCAGCGCCCCCTCTCTCGAGAACACTGAAGCTTTCTTT.

This rearrangement joins TRBV7-2 to TRBJ1-3; D gene ambiguous. The CDR3 sequence is 15 residues long. Germline V CDR1 and CDR2: SGHTA, FQGNSA. Trimming left V 1 base short and J 7 bases short, with 14 bases between. This chain's CDR3 is CASSLVLALGNTIYF. CDR3 nucleotides: TGTGCCAGCAGCTTAGTTCTTGCGTTGGGGAACACCATATATTTT.

The V call is TRBV5-1, the J call TRBJ1-1; D unclear. The CDR3 loop spans 14 amino acids. V was shortened by 4 bases and J by 1 base, with 11 bases between the two germline ends. Per the germline V gene, CDR1 is SGHRS and CDR2 is YFSETQ. The CDR3 region is CASSPLGGNTEAFF. CDR3 nucleotide sequence: TGCGCCAGCAGCCCTTTAGGCGGGAACACTGAAGCTTTCTTT.

This rearrangement joins TRBV24-1 to TRBJ2-1, with TRBD1 as a possible D gene (6 bases). The V end lost 4 bases, the J end lost 8 bases, and 14 bases lay between the germline ends. Germline assignment: CDR1 KGHDR and CDR2 SFDVKD. The CDR3 runs 14 residues. The CDR3 loop reads CATSDLTGLHEQFF. DNA for the CDR3: TGTGCCACCAGTGACCTTACAGGGCTCCATGAGCAGTTCTTC.

The rearrangement uses TRBV11-2 and TRBJ2-2; D perhaps matches TRBD1 (6 bases). The CDR3 sequence is 16 residues long. The V and J ends lost 4 bases and 2 bases respectively, with 14 bases between them. Germline values: CDR1 SGHAT, CDR2 FQNNGV. This CDR3 reads CASSSIRGGNTGELFF. The CDR3 region has the DNA TGTGCCAGCAGCTCAATTCGAGGGGGAAACACCGGGGAGCTGTTTTTT.

This chain links TRBV18 with TRBJ2-1; D uncertain. The V end lost 6 bases, the J end lost 12 bases, and 15 bases lay between the germline ends. There are 12 residues in the CDR3. Germline V lookup: CDR1 KGHSH, CDR2 LQKENI. DNA of the CDR3: TGTGCCAGCTCCCCAACGAACTCGGGGCAGTTCTTC. This translates into CASSPTNSGQFF.

J is TRBJ2-7 and V is TRBV6-1, with a possible D match to TRBD1 (6 bases). Germline CDR1 and CDR2: MNHNS and SASEGT. Between the trimmed V and J ends, which lost 1 base and 5 bases, there was a span of 15 bases. The CDR3 totals 15 residues. The CDR3 reads CASSEGGHGGHEQYF. Written as DNA, the CDR3 is TGTGCCAGCAGTGAAGGGGGACACGGCGGCCACGAGCAGTACTTC.

This clone was recorded only once. The chain uses TRBV9 and TRBJ2-2; no firm D call. Germline loops: CDR1 SGDLS, CDR2 YYNGEE. This CDR3 has 13 amino acids. The V end lost 3 bases, the J end lost 8 bases, and 11 bases lay between the germline ends. For the CDR3, the DNA is TGTGCCAGCAGCGGCCGCCCCCCGGGGGAGCTGTTTTTT. Protein: CASSGRPPGELFF.

This chain connects TRBV11-2 to TRBJ2-1, with 10 bases fitting TRBD2. The CDR3 length is 17 residues. Trimming took 2 bases from V and 1 from J; bases not matched to a gene: 5. CDR1 and CDR2 (germline): SGHAT, FQNNGV. The CDR3 DNA reads TGTGCCAGCAGCTTACTAGCGGGGGTGGTGTCCTACAATGAGCAGTTCTTC. Its translation: CASSLLAGVVSYNEQFF. Variable domain in full (rest from reference TRBV11-2 and TRBJ2-1): EAGVAQSPRYKIIEKRQSVAFWCNPISGHATLYWYQQILGQGPKLLIQFQNNGVVDDSQLPKDRFSAERLKGVDSTLKIQPAKLEDSAVYLCASSLLAGVVSYNEQFFGPGTRLTVL.

J is TRBJ1-6 and V is TRBV4-1, with 8 bases matching TRBD1. The CDR3 totals 16 residues. Looked up from germline, CDR1 is MGHRA and CDR2 is YSYEKL. After removal of 1 base from V and 7 bases from J, the junction contained 6 bases not matched to a gene. The CDR3 DNA sequence: TGCGCCAGCAGCCAAGGGCAGGGGGCTCGAAATTCACCCCTCCACTTT. Translating gives CASSQGQGARNSPLHF.

The chain combines TRBV2 with TRBJ1-4, with 12 bases matching TRBD1. V lost 6 bases, J lost 8 bases, and 10 bases stayed unmatched. Germline V gives CDR1 SNHLY, CDR2 FYNNEI. The CDR3 contains 16 residues. The CDR3 loop reads CASRPGTGGAFEKLFF. The CDR3 nucleotides read TGTGCCAGCAGGCCCGGGACAGGGGGCGCGTTCGAAAAACTGTTTTTT.

The rearrangement links TRBV12-3 or TRBV12-4 to TRBJ2-2; 7 bases are a match to TRBD2. V was pared by 10 bases and J by 6 bases, with 8 bases of the junction left unmatched. The CDR3 has 13 residues. The CDR3 loop is CATWEGFAGELFF. In nucleotides, the CDR3 is TGTGCCACATGGGAGGGGTTCGCCGGGGAGCTGTTTTTT.

The genes are TRBV6-5 and TRBJ1-1; D is unresolved. The V end was cut by 4 bases, the J end by 4 bases, with 16 bases between. CDR1 and CDR2 (germline): MNHEY, SVGAGI. This CDR3 comprises 15 residues. CDR3 loop: CASSSRRDLTTEAFF. The CDR3 region has the DNA TGTGCCAGCAGTTCACGACGGGATCTCACCACTGAAGCTTTCTTT.

The chain uses TRBV7-9 and TRBJ1-1, with 8 bases lining up with TRBD1. The CDR3 spans 15 residues. V dropped 5 bases and J dropped 4; count of bases not matched to a gene: 9. The germline gives CDR1 SEHNR, CDR2 FQNEAQ (reference sequence). CDR3 nucleotides: TGTGCCAGCAGCGACTGGGACAGGCAGGGCACTGAAGCTTTCTTT. It codes for CASSDWDRQGTEAFF.

The gene calls are TRBV6-5 and TRBJ1-6, with D possibly matching TRBD1 (6 bases). Trimming took off 7 bases at V and 10 bases at J, with 17 bases between the two ends. CDR1 and CDR2 from the germline V gene are MNHEY and SVGAGI. The CDR3 covers 14 residues. CDR3 protein: CASNPDRIRSPLHF. DNA of the CDR3: TGTGCCAGCAACCCGGACAGAATTCGGTCACCCCTCCACTTT.

This sequence joins TRBV3-1 (or the pseudogene TRBV3-2) and TRBJ1-5, with a possible D match to TRBD1 (5 bases). Trimming stripped 2 bases from V and 7 bases from J, with 6 bases between. The CDR3 sequence is 12 residues long. CDR1 LGHDT and CDR2 YNNKEL come from the germline V gene (reference sequence). The CDR3 DNA is TGTGCCAGCAGCCAAAGGGGCCAGCCCCAGCATTTT. Its protein product is CASSQRGQPQHF.

The chain couples TRBV19 to TRBJ1-4; D is undetermined. Germline V lookup: CDR1 LNHDA, CDR2 SQIVND (reference sequence). The CDR3 is made up of 14 amino acids. Trimming pared 3 bases from V and 5 bases from J, leaving 10 bases between. In DNA form, the CDR3 reads TGTGCCAGTAGTATCCGGCAGATGAATGAAAAACTGTTTTTT. Its protein is CASSIRQMNEKLFF.

The chain couples TRBV12-3 or TRBV12-4 to TRBJ1-2; D is possibly TRBD1 (5 bases). This CDR3 is built from 13 residues. Trimming stripped 5 bases from V and 5 bases from J, with 12 bases between. CDR3: CASSPTAEYGYTF. Here the CDR3 DNA reads TGTGCCAGCAGTCCGACAGCGGAGTATGGCTACACCTTC.

This clone showed up just a few times. This chain links TRBV11-2 with TRBJ2-7; 10 nucleotides line up with TRBD2. The CDR3 is made up of 15 amino acids. J gave up 9 bases and V 4 bases, and 12 bases lay outside the gene matches. Germline assignment: CDR1 SGHAT and CDR2 FQNNGV. The CDR3 reads CASSSGLAQEVGQYF. The CDR3 coding sequence is TGTGCCAGCAGCTCGGGACTAGCGCAAGAGGTCGGGCAGTACTTC.

The J gene is TRBJ1-5, the V gene TRBV7-2, with D uncertain. CDR3 length equals 17 residues. Germline CDR1 is SGHTA and CDR2 is FQGNSA. The germline V and J ends were trimmed by 1 base and 3 bases, with 16 bases remaining between them. CDR3 residues: CASSLDPQPRFNQPQHF. CDR3 coding DNA: TGTGCCAGCAGCTTAGACCCACAGCCCCGCTTCAATCAGCCCCAGCATTTT.

The V gene is TRBV6-2 or TRBV6-3, the J gene TRBJ2-7; 8 bases are a match to TRBD1. After removal of 2 bases from V and 5 bases from J, the junction contained 11 bases not matched to a gene. CDR1 is MNHEY, CDR2 SVGEGT, per germline. The CDR3 consists of 16 residues. The CDR3 sequence: CASSYIPGGQVNEQYF. As DNA, the CDR3 is TGTGCCAGCAGTTACATTCCCGGGGGACAGGTTAACGAGCAGTACTTC.

The chain recombines TRBV24-1 with TRBJ1-1; 11 nucleotides agree with TRBD1. CDR3 length equals 16 residues. Per the germline V gene, CDR1 is KGHDR and CDR2 is SFDVKD. V lost 3 bases, J lost 4 bases, and 6 bases stayed unmatched. The CDR3 DNA reads TGTGCCACCAGTGATCCCCGGGACAGGGGGGTCACTGAAGCTTTCTTT. Its protein is CATSDPRDRGVTEAFF.

About this clone: An end of the junction does not agree with germline; a read error may underlie this. The sample contains more than one DNA sequence encoding this CDR3. This sequence joins TRBV11-2 and TRBJ1-5, with 10 bases lining up with TRBD1. Germline values: CDR1 SGHAT, CDR2 FQNNGV. This CDR3 has 13 residues. Here the CDR3 reads CASSPPGTGAQHF. CDR3 nucleotide sequence: TGTGCCAGCAGCCCCCCCGGGACAGGGGCCCAACATTTT. The whole variable domain, remainder taken from reference TRBV11-2 and TRBJ1-5, is EAGVAQSPRYKIIEKRQSVAFWCNPISGHATLYWYQQILGQGPKLLIQFQNNGVVDDSQLPKDRFSAERLKGVDSTLKIQPAKLEDSAVYLCASSPPGTGAQHFGDGTRLSIL.

This clone has only a few counts. The rearrangement links TRBV5-6 to TRBJ2-1; D remains unclear. The V and J ends lost 4 bases and 4 bases respectively, with 12 bases between them. This CDR3 is built from 14 residues. Germline loops: CDR1 SGHDT, CDR2 YYEEEE. This CDR3 is CASSATVGYNEQFF. The DNA for the CDR3 is TGTGCCAGCAGCGCAACGGTCGGTTACAATGAGCAGTTCTTC.

This clone was observed once. The chain is built from TRBV28 and TRBJ1-4, with D maybe TRBD1 (5 bases). Germline V gene lookup returns CDR1 MDHEN and CDR2 SYDVKM. The length of the CDR3 is 14 residues. Deletions cut 6 bases from V and 7 bases from J, with 15 bases between. The DNA of the CDR3 is TGTGCCAGCAGCCAGGGATTTGGGATTGAAAAACTGTTTTTT. Protein sequence: CASSQGFGIEKLFF.

The CDR3 here is CASSLATRDRASEQYF. For the CDR3, the DNA is TGCGCCAGCAGCTTGGCAACCCGGGACAGGGCCTCCGAGCAGTACTTC. The rearrangement joins TRBV5-1 to TRBJ2-7, with TRBD1 matching over 9 bases. After removal of 0 bases from V and 6 bases from J, the junction contained 10 bases not matched to a gene. The CDR3 is 16 residues long. Germline CDR1 SGHRS, CDR2 YFSETQ. Full variable domain (rest looked up from reference TRBV5-1 and TRBJ2-7): KAGVTQTPRYLIKTRGQQVTLSCSPISGHRSVSWYQQTPGQGLQFLFEYFSETQRNKGNFPGRFSGRQFSNSRSEMNVSTLELGDSALYLCASSLATRDRASEQYFGPGTRLTVT.